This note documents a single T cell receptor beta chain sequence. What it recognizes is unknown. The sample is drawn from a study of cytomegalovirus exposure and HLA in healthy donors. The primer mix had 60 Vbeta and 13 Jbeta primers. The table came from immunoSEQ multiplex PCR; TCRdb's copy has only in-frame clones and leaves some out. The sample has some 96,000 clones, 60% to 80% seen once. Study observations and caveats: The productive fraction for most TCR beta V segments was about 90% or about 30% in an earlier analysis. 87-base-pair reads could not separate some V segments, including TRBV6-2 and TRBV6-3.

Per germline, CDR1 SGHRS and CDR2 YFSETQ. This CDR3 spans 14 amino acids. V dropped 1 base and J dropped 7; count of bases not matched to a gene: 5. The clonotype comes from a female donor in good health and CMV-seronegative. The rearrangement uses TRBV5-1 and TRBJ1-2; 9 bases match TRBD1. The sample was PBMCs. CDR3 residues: CASSLRGTGSGYTF. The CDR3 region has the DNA TGCGCCAGCAGCTTGCGGGGGACAGGGTCTGGCTACACCTTC.